This T cell receptor beta chain appears in the sequencing data of a study of T cell repertoires in cytomegalovirus infection (dated by TCRdb to the late 2010s). Context from the whole study: The HLA type of each donor mattered for the analysis, because public TCR beta signatures pointed to carriage of CMV infection along with the matching HLA type. General findings and caveats noted by the study authors: The ex vivo response was dominated by HLA-C-restricted CMV-specific TCR beta clonotypes, and the single most frequent clonotype in two of eight donors was supplied by these HLA-C-restricted clonotypes. Carriers of CMV infection plus the relevant HLA type were discriminated by the cumulative frequency of public TCR beta family members in the study cohort and in an independent roughly 340-donor cohort.

Sequencing used an Illumina HiSeq 1500. The public reads were quality trimmed at Q25 with fastp and then assembled into clones with MiXCR by TCRdb, keeping productive beta chains. Each CDR3 protein appears once, grouped with its most common genes and DNA. The sample table records around 450,000 distinct CDR3 sequences; roughly 30% of these occur just once. The ten biggest clones cover roughly an eighth of the sample. With regard to this clonotype: No cognate antigen has been identified for it. One base away there is no much larger clone; base qualities are not given.

The sample was PBMCs. This receptor was taken from a human donor in good health (CMV status not recorded). Some clones in this sample may be carry-over from other donors' samples.

The CDR3 protein is CASSQDRSNQPQHF. The bases read TGTGCCAGCAGCCAAGATAGAAGTAATCAGCCCCAGCATTTT. This chain is built from TRBV3-1 and TRBJ1-5, with the D gene call left open. The germline ends are 7 bases apart after V is trimmed by 0 bases and J by 4 bases. There are 14 amino acids in the CDR3, from cysteine to phenylalanine inclusive. Only CDR3 DNA is held: 42 bases, read in frame from base 1. CDR1 and CDR2, per the germline V gene (reference sequence), are LGHDT and YNNKEL.